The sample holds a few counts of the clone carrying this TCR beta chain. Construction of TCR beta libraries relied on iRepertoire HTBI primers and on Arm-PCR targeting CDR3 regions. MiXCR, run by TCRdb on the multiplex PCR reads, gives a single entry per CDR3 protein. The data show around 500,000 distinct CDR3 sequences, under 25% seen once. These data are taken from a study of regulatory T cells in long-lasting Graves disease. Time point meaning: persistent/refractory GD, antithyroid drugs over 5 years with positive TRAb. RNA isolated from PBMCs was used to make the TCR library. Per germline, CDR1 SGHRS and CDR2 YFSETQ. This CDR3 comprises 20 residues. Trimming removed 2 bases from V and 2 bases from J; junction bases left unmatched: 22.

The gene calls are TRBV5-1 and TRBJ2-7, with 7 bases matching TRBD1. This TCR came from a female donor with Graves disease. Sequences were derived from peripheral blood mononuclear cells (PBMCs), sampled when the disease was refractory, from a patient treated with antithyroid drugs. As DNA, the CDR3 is TGCGCCAGCAGCTTATTTCCTAACCTAGTCCGGGACAGCGTTCCCTACGAGCAGTACTTC. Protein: CASSLFPNLVRDSVPYEQYF.